Each of the 20 T cell receptor beta chains below was sequenced from the same sample in a study of cytomegalovirus exposure and HLA in healthy donors. Amplification used 60 Vbeta primers and 13 Jbeta primers. Sequencing was performed with immunoSEQ multiplex PCR; in TCRdb, only in-frame clones are kept and a portion is missing. The sample has approximately 88,000 clones, 70% to 90% seen once. What was sequenced was PBMCs. The receptor set was obtained from a man aged 18 to 35 in good health and CMV-seronegative.

The genes are TRBV2 and TRBJ2-4; possible D gene TRBD2, 6 bases. The CDR3 loop spans 16 amino acids. Germline CDR1 and CDR2: SNHLY and FYNNEI. V was pared by 4 bases and J by 1 base, with 14 bases between. CDR3 region: CASSARRGGAKNIQYF. As DNA, the CDR3 is TGTGCCAGCAGTGCGAGGCGGGGTGGGGCCAAAAACATTCAGTACTTC.

The gene calls are TRBV29-1 and TRBJ1-6; D gene ambiguous. From germline, CDR1 is SQVTM and CDR2 ANQGSEA. CDR3 size: 14 residues. The germline V and J ends were trimmed by 4 bases and 6 bases, with 13 bases remaining between them. CDR3 amino acids: CSVAEESVNSPLHF. CDR3 sequence (DNA): TGCAGCGTTGCCGAGGAAAGTGTTAATTCACCCCTCCACTTT. Using reference TRBV29-1 and TRBJ1-6 for the parts outside the CDR3, the full variable domain is SAVISQKPSRDICQRGTSLTIQCQVDSQVTMMFWYRQQPGQSLTLIATANQGSEATYESGFVIDKFPISRPNLTFSTLTVSNMSPEDSSIYLCSVAEESVNSPLHFGNGTRLTVT.

V usage is TRBV6-6 and J usage is TRBJ2-1; TRBD1 matches 7 bases. Trimming took 1 base from V and 6 from J; bases not matched to a gene: 9. There are 16 residues in the CDR3. Germline-derived CDR1 and CDR2 are MNHNY and SVGAGI (reference sequence). The CDR3, as DNA: TGTGCCAGCAGTTACTACACGGGCCCAGGGGGCAATGAGCAGTTCTTC. Translating it yields CASSYYTGPGGNEQFF.

The chain combines TRBV7-9 with TRBJ2-7; D gene uncertain. The CDR3 spans 13 residues. Looked up from germline, CDR1 is SEHNR and CDR2 is FQNEAQ (reference sequence). The germline V and J ends were trimmed by 3 bases and 1 base, with 7 bases remaining between them. The CDR3 loop reads CASSFSVSYEQYF. DNA for the CDR3: TGTGCCAGCAGCTTTTCGGTTTCCTACGAGCAGTACTTC. Supplemented by reference TRBV7-9 and TRBJ2-7, the full variable domain reads DTGVSQNPRHKITKRGQNVTFRCDPISEHNRLYWYRQTLGQGPEFLTYFQNEAQLEKSRLLSDRFSAERPKGSFSTLEIQRTEQGDSAMYLCASSFSVSYEQYFGPGTRLTVT.

This chain joins TRBV11-2 and TRBJ1-4; perhaps TRBD1 as D (6 bases). The CDR3 length is 13 residues. V dropped 7 bases and J dropped 7 bases, with 13 bases sitting between them. The V gene's germline CDR1 is SGHAT and CDR2 FQNNGV. DNA for the CDR3: TGTGCCAGCAAGCGCGGGGGCTCTGAAAAACTGTTTTTT. This encodes CASKRGGSEKLFF. Using reference TRBV11-2 and TRBJ1-4 for the parts outside the CDR3, the full variable domain is EAGVAQSPRYKIIEKRQSVAFWCNPISGHATLYWYQQILGQGPKLLIQFQNNGVVDDSQLPKDRFSAERLKGVDSTLKIQPAKLEDSAVYLCASKRGGSEKLFFGSGTQLSVL.

V gene TRBV7-9 combines with J gene TRBJ2-5; D is uncertain. The germline V gene has CDR1 SEHNR and CDR2 FQNEAQ (reference sequence). Trimming left V 1 base short and J 5 bases short, with 11 bases between. The CDR3 is made up of 14 amino acids. DNA for the CDR3: TGTGCCAGCAGCTTAGAAGTTCCCGGGGAGACCCAGTACTTC. Its protein product is CASSLEVPGETQYF. The full variable domain, in which reference TRBV7-9 and TRBJ2-5 provide the parts outside the CDR3, is DTGVSQNPRHKITKRGQNVTFRCDPISEHNRLYWYRQTLGQGPEFLTYFQNEAQLEKSRLLSDRFSAERPKGSFSTLEIQRTEQGDSAMYLCASSLEVPGETQYFGPGTRLLVL.

The chain combines TRBV30 with TRBJ1-1; D is perhaps TRBD1 (6 bases). This CDR3 is 13 amino acids long. From germline, CDR1 is GTSNPN and CDR2 SVGIG (reference sequence). Trimming shortened V by 3 bases and J by 5 bases, and 13 bases separated the two germline ends. The CDR3 protein is CAWSEQGWTEAFF. The DNA for the CDR3 is TGTGCCTGGAGCGAACAGGGTTGGACTGAAGCTTTCTTT.

This clone has just a few counts. The J gene is TRBJ2-7, the V gene TRBV2, with TRBD1 matching over 7 bases. V lost 7 bases, J lost 11 bases, and 14 bases stayed unmatched. The CDR3 extends over 13 amino acids. The germline gives CDR1 SNHLY, CDR2 FYNNEI. CDR3 coding DNA: TGTGCCAGCACCCAAGGGGAGATGACAGGGAAGTACTTC. This encodes CASTQGEMTGKYF.

This clone was found once. This rearrangement joins TRBV5-4 to TRBJ1-2; 9 bases are shared with TRBD1. The V gene's germline CDR1 is SGHNT and CDR2 YYREEE (reference sequence). This CDR3 region has 16 residues. The V gene end was trimmed by 0 bases and the J gene end by 8 bases; junction bases not matched to a gene: 11. DNA of the CDR3: TGTGCCAGCAGCTTGGGGGGACAGGGCACAGCTAGGGGCTACACCTTC. Its protein is CASSLGGQGTARGYTF.

The chain couples TRBV7-3 to TRBJ1-1; TRBD1 might be the D (6 bases). This CDR3 is built from 15 residues. V was pared by 2 bases and J by 4 bases, with 14 bases between. CDR1 SGHTA and CDR2 FQGTGA come from the germline V gene. In nucleotides, the CDR3 is TGTGCCAGCAGCTTATCACACGGGGGGCGCACTGAAGCTTTCTTT. Its protein product is CASSLSHGGRTEAFF.

The V gene is TRBV14, the J gene TRBJ1-1, with a weak D call TRBD1 (5 bases). The CDR3 runs 13 residues. From germline, CDR1 is SGHDN and CDR2 FVKESK. V shed 6 bases and J shed 6 bases, with 14 bases lying between them. The CDR3 DNA sequence: TGTGCCAGCAGTCGGGAAGGAGGGGCTGAAGCTTTCTTT. Its translation is CASSREGGAEAFF. The whole variable domain, filled in from reference TRBV14 and TRBJ1-1, reads EAGVTQFPSHSVIEKGQTVTLRCDPISGHDNLYWYRRVMGKEIKFLLHFVKESKQDESGMPNNRFLAERTGGTYSTLKVQPAELEDSGVYFCASSREGGAEAFFGQGTRLTVV.

The CDR3 spells CASSIRGIDEKLFF. CDR3 coding DNA: TGTGCCAGCAGTATCAGGGGGATTGATGAAAAACTGTTTTTT. This rearrangement joins TRBV13 to TRBJ1-4, with 7 bases aligning to TRBD1. Looked up from germline, CDR1 is PRHDT and CDR2 is FYEKMQ (reference sequence). The CDR3 length is 14 residues. The V gene end was trimmed by 6 bases and the J gene end by 6 bases; junction bases not matched to a gene: 7. The full variable domain, its missing parts supplied by reference TRBV13 and TRBJ1-4, is AAGVIQSPRHLIKEKRETATLKCYPIPRHDTVYWYQQGPGQDPQFLISFYEKMQSDKGSIPDRFSAQQFSDYHSELNMSSLELGDSALYFCASSIRGIDEKLFFGSGTQLSVL.

The V and J genes are TRBV11-2 and TRBJ2-3; maybe TRBD1 (5 bases). The CDR3 covers 14 residues. The germline V gene encodes CDR1 SGHAT and CDR2 FQNNGV. V dropped 4 bases and J dropped 2 bases, with 10 bases sitting between them. In DNA, the CDR3 is TGTGCCAGCAGCTCTGGGGCGGCCACAGATACGCAGTATTTT. As protein: CASSSGAATDTQYF.

The chain carries TRBV5-1 and TRBJ1-1; a possible D gene is TRBD1 (5 bases). The CDR3 has 16 residues. CDR1 is SGHRS, CDR2 YFSETQ, per germline. Between the trimmed V and J ends, which lost 0 bases and 4 bases, there was a span of 16 bases. DNA of the CDR3: TGCGCCAGCAGCTTGGATCTCGGGGGATCGGGCACTGAAGCTTTCTTT. The encoded protein is CASSLDLGGSGTEAFF.

This clone was detected only once. This sequence joins TRBV10-3 and TRBJ1-2; 10 bases align to TRBD1. Trimming took 6 bases from V and 3 from J; bases not matched to a gene: 13. This CDR3 is built from 17 residues. Germline V gene data show CDR1 as ENHRY and CDR2 as SYGVKD. CDR3 sequence (DNA): TGTGCCATCAGCCCCGACAGGGGGCGAGGGGGTGACTATGGCTACACCTTC. Translated, it gives CAISPDRGRGGDYGYTF.

The rearrangement joins TRBV19 to TRBJ1-4; the D is unclear. V lost 7 bases to trimming and J lost 7 bases, with 19 bases between them. This CDR3 region has 15 residues. Per the germline V gene, CDR1 is LNHDA and CDR2 is SQIVND (reference sequence). CDR3 sequence (DNA): TGTGCCAGTACCCCTAGGGAGGGAAAACGTGAAAAACTGTTTTTT. Its protein product is CASTPREGKREKLFF.

The chain links TRBV11-2 to TRBJ1-4, with 7 bases lining up with TRBD1. The ends lost 8 bases at V and 5 bases at J; junction bases unmatched: 8. This CDR3 has 14 amino acids. Germline V CDR1 and CDR2: SGHAT, FQNNGV. The CDR3 DNA sequence: TGTGCCAGCGGTCGGGACAGAACAAATGAAAAACTGTTTTTT. Protein sequence: CASGRDRTNEKLFF.

This chain uses TRBV5-5 with TRBJ1-4, with a weak D call TRBD1 (6 bases). CDR3 length: 16 amino acids. V lost 0 bases and J 3 bases, leaving 12 bases between the germline ends. Germline V gene data show CDR1 as SGHKS and CDR2 as YYEKEE (reference sequence). The CDR3 protein is CASSLAGVKANEKLFF. CDR3 in DNA: TGTGCCAGCAGCTTGGCAGGGGTCAAGGCTAATGAAAAACTGTTTTTT.

This chain uses TRBV12-5 with TRBJ2-7, with 10 nucleotides matching TRBD2. With V trimmed by 1 base and J by 3 bases, 3 bases remained unmatched. This CDR3 spans 15 amino acids. Germline CDR1 reads LGHNT; CDR2 reads FRNRAP. This chain's CDR3 is CASGLGLAGGYEQYF. The CDR3 DNA reads TGTGCTAGTGGTTTGGGCTTAGCGGGGGGCTACGAGCAGTACTTC.

This clone was counted a single time. Within the sample, other DNA sequences also encode this same CDR3. This chain joins TRBV19 and TRBJ1-2, with D unresolved. This CDR3 has 14 residues. Looked up from germline, CDR1 is LNHDA and CDR2 is SQIVND (reference sequence). The V end was cut by 3 bases, the J end by 1 base, with 9 bases between. CDR3 DNA sequence: TGTGCCAGTAGTATTCGCACAGTTAACTATGGCTACACCTTC. Encoded protein: CASSIRTVNYGYTF. Variable domain in full (rest from reference TRBV19 and TRBJ1-2): DGGITQSPKYLFRKEGQNVTLSCEQNLNHDAMYWYRQDPGQGLRLIYYSQIVNDFQKGDIAEGYSVSREKKESFPLTVTSAQKNPTAFYLCASSIRTVNYGYTFGSGTRLTVV.